These 32 T cell receptor beta chains came from one sample sequenced in a study of long-term antiretroviral therapy in people with HIV (dated by TCRdb to the early 2020s). The immunoSEQ hsTCRB v3.0 assay was used at survey level resolution to sequence the TRB variable region. TCRdb obtained this table from immuneACCESS and retained in-frame rearrangements with V and J assigned. These tables miss some clones; where compared with another copy, unresolved V genes account for less than half of the shortfall, and the remainder is unexplained. Within this sample are around 40,000 clones, with 70% to 90% of them counted one time only. Approximately 4.1% of the sample comes from the top ten. The sample was unsorted PBMCs, taken just before starting antiretroviral therapy. These receptors came from a woman aged 18-29 years with HIV.

The chain has TRBV4-3 and TRBJ1-2; weak D call: TRBD1 (6 bases). The CDR3 loop spans 16 amino acids. Germline V CDR1 and CDR2: LGHNA, YSLEER. With 4 bases removed from V and 4 bases from J, the gap between germline ends came to 19 bases. DNA for the CDR3: TGCGCCAGCAGCCCCCACCGGGGCAGGGGCATCTATGGCTACACCTTC. As protein: CASSPHRGRGIYGYTF.

The V and J genes are TRBV11-3 and TRBJ2-1; no firm D call. Trimming removed 0 bases from V and 4 bases from J, with 4 bases in between. Germline values: CDR1 SGHNT, CDR2 YENEEA. This CDR3 is built from 13 residues. The CDR3 bases are TGTGCCAGCAGCTTAGACTTTTACAATGAGCAGTTCTTC. It codes for CASSLDFYNEQFF.

The chain carries TRBV7-9 and TRBJ1-2; D unclear. Germline CDR1 SEHNR, CDR2 FQNEAQ (reference sequence). The CDR3 extends over 13 amino acids. Trimming cost V 0 bases and J 2 bases, with 4 bases left between them. This CDR3 reads CASSLAPNYGYTF. CDR3 bases: TGTGCCAGCAGCTTAGCACCAAACTATGGCTACACCTTC.

The chain carries TRBV5-4 and TRBJ2-3; possibly TRBD2 for D (6 bases). The CDR3 is made up of 18 amino acids. V lost 0 bases and J 0 bases, leaving 17 bases between the germline ends. Per germline, CDR1 SGHNT and CDR2 YYREEE (reference sequence). The CDR3 DNA sequence: TGTGCCAGCAGCTTGGCGGGAGTTACGCTTTCTAGCACAGATACGCAGTATTTT. It translates to CASSLAGVTLSSTDTQYF.

J is TRBJ2-3 and V is TRBV4-2, with 10 bases lining up with TRBD2. There are 17 residues in the CDR3. With 0 bases clipped from V and 4 bases from J, the junction kept 7 bases outside the gene matches. The germline V gene encodes CDR1 LGHNA and CDR2 YNFKEQ. The CDR3 DNA is TGTGCCAGCAGCCAAGAAGGTCTAGCGGGAGTTTCAGATACGCAGTATTTT. This encodes CASSQEGLAGVSDTQYF.

Comment on this clone: Other DNA sequences in the same sample also yield this CDR3. The J gene is TRBJ2-7, the V gene TRBV27; 10 bases agree with TRBD2. CDR3 length equals 14 residues. The germline V gene has CDR1 MNHEY and CDR2 SMNVEV (reference sequence). J lost 4 bases, V lost 6 bases, and 6 bases had no gene match. The CDR3 DNA follows: TGTGCCAGCAGCCCTAGCGGGAGTTTGTACGAGCAGTACTTC. Its translation is CASSPSGSLYEQYF.

The CDR3 nucleotides are TGTGCCAGCAGCCTCGGGACTAGCGGGAGCGAGCAGTACTTC. Protein sequence: CASSLGTSGSEQYF. The rearrangement uses TRBV9 and TRBJ2-7; TRBD2 matches at 14 bases. Germline V gene lookup returns CDR1 SGDLS and CDR2 YYNGEE. CDR3 length equals 14 residues. V was pared by 4 bases and J by 6 bases, with 3 bases of the junction left unmatched.

This chain connects TRBV4-3 to TRBJ2-2; no clear D gene. Germline lookup yields CDR1 LGHNA and CDR2 YSLEER. Trimming removed 4 bases from V and 2 bases from J, with 8 bases in between. The CDR3 is made up of 14 amino acids. The CDR3 sequence: CASSPLGNTGELFF. Here the CDR3 DNA reads TGCGCCAGCAGCCCATTGGGCAACACCGGGGAGCTGTTTTTT.

The V gene is TRBV6-6, the J gene TRBJ1-1; 10 bases align to TRBD1. Germline-derived CDR1 and CDR2 are MNHNY and SVGAGI (reference sequence). The CDR3 has 16 residues. V dropped 2 bases and J dropped 5; count of bases not matched to a gene: 8. CDR3 region: CASSYPGTGVGTEAFF. The CDR3 DNA reads TGTGCCAGCAGTTACCCGGGGACAGGGGTAGGAACTGAAGCTTTCTTT.

V gene TRBV5-4 combines with J gene TRBJ1-1, with D tentatively TRBD1 (5 bases). Germline V CDR1 and CDR2: SGHNT, YYREEE (reference sequence). V was pared by 4 bases and J by 5 bases, with 6 bases between. This CDR3 comprises 11 residues. Here the CDR3 DNA reads TGTGCCAGCAGCCGGGGGACTGAAGCTTTCTTT. This gives the protein CASSRGTEAFF.

The chain couples TRBV4-3 to TRBJ2-1; 8 bases are shared with TRBD2. Germline CDR1 and CDR2: LGHNA and YSLEER. Losses at the gene ends were 3 bases for V and 5 bases for J; bases not matched to a gene: 9. This CDR3 comprises 16 residues. CDR3 DNA sequence: TGCGCCAGCAGCCAGGAATTGCCGGGAGGGGACAATGAGCAGTTCTTC. Its protein product is CASSQELPGGDNEQFF.

V and J are TRBV10-1 and TRBJ1-1, with D tentatively TRBD1 (6 bases). CDR1 and CDR2 (germline): WNHNN, SYGVQD (reference sequence). This CDR3 comprises 14 residues. Trimming removed 4 bases at V and 5 bases at J, with 14 bases between. The CDR3 coding sequence is TGCGCCAGCAGTGGGTTAGGGGGGCATACTGAAGCTTTCTTT. Its protein is CASSGLGGHTEAFF.

This sequence joins TRBV7-9 and TRBJ2-6; 7 positions match TRBD2. Germline V gene data show CDR1 as SEHNR and CDR2 as FQNEAQ (reference sequence). V was pared by 3 bases and J by 2 bases, with 4 bases of the junction left unmatched. The CDR3 is 16 amino acids. The CDR3 DNA reads TGTGCCAGCAGCTTCACGAGCGGGACTGGGGCCAACGTCCTGACTTTC. Protein: CASSFTSGTGANVLTF.

The chain carries TRBV5-1 and TRBJ1-2; D is ambiguous. V gave up 4 bases and J gave up 7 bases, with 14 bases separating them. CDR3 length: 13 residues. Germline assignment: CDR1 SGHRS and CDR2 YFSETQ. DNA of the CDR3: TGCGCCAGCAGCCAACGACCGGATTTTGGCTACACCTTC. Residues: CASSQRPDFGYTF.

The rearrangement uses TRBV25-1 and TRBJ2-1; maybe TRBD2 (5 bases). This CDR3 region has 14 residues. The V end was cut by 8 bases, the J end by 7 bases, with 18 bases between. Germline CDR1 and CDR2: MGHDK and SYGVNS. The CDR3 bases are TGTGCCAGCGGAGCCCTGCCCCGCGGGAATGAGCAGTTCTTC. Encoded protein: CASGALPRGNEQFF.

The rearrangement links TRBV7-9 to TRBJ1-1; no reliable D call. This CDR3 is 12 amino acids long. Trimming shortened V by 3 bases and J by 1 base, and 3 bases separated the two germline ends. Germline V gene sequence: CDR1 SEHNR, CDR2 FQNEAQ (reference sequence). The DNA for the CDR3 is TGTGCCAGCAGCTTTGGGAACACTGAAGCTTTCTTT. Translating gives CASSFGNTEAFF.

The chain employs TRBV5-1 and TRBJ2-1; the D is unclear. This CDR3 is 17 amino acids long. V was clipped by 4 bases and J by 2 bases, with 19 bases between them. The germline CDR1 and CDR2 sequences are SGHRS and YFSETQ. The CDR3 DNA reads TGCGCCAGCAGCCCGTCTACGGGCGCGGTCGCCTACAATGAGCAGTTCTTC. Residues: CASSPSTGAVAYNEQFF.

This clone was counted once. The chain couples TRBV7-9 to TRBJ1-6; 7 bases agree with TRBD1. V lost 1 base to trimming and J lost 5 bases; unmatched junction nucleotides: 5. Germline V gives CDR1 SEHNR, CDR2 FQNEAQ (reference sequence). This CDR3 spans 16 amino acids. Here the CDR3 reads CASSLGLGTDNSPLHF. In nucleotides, the CDR3 is TGTGCCAGCAGCTTAGGTCTGGGGACAGATAATTCACCCCTCCACTTT.

This clone was observed a few times. This chain links TRBV10-1 with TRBJ2-7; D is undetermined. The germline V and J ends were trimmed by 0 bases and 4 bases, with 19 bases remaining between them. This CDR3 has 17 residues. The germline V gene encodes CDR1 WNHNN and CDR2 SYGVQD (reference sequence). CDR3 protein: CASSESDRVLGFYEQYF. CDR3 DNA: TGCGCCAGCAGTGAGTCGGATCGCGTTCTCGGCTTTTACGAGCAGTACTTC.

The chain couples TRBV15 to TRBJ2-7; 7 bases line up with TRBD1. V lost 6 bases and J lost 2; bases outside the gene matches: 10. The CDR3 contains 15 residues. CDR1 is LNHNV and CDR2 is YYDKDF in the germline V gene (reference sequence). This CDR3 reads CATSIFGQVAYEQYF. As DNA, the CDR3 is TGTGCCACCAGTATTTTCGGACAGGTTGCCTACGAGCAGTACTTC. The whole variable domain, remainder taken from reference TRBV15 and TRBJ2-7, is DAMVIQNPRYQVTQFGKPVTLSCSQTLNHNVMYWYQQKSSQAPKLLFHYYDKDFNNEADTPDNFQSRRPNTSFCFLDIRSPGLGDTAMYLCATSIFGQVAYEQYFGPGTRLTVT.

The table lists this clone with a count of one. J is TRBJ2-7 and V is TRBV5-1, with D perhaps matching TRBD1 (6 bases). Germline CDR1 SGHRS, CDR2 YFSETQ. Trimming pared 0 bases from V and 2 bases from J, leaving 9 bases between. The CDR3 loop spans 14 amino acids. CDR3 in DNA: TGCGCCAGCAGCTTGGACAGGGACACCTACGAGCAGTACTTC. Its protein is CASSLDRDTYEQYF.

V usage is TRBV18 and J usage is TRBJ1-1; 8 positions agree with TRBD1. V trimming: 5 bases; J trimming: 3 bases; junction bases outside the gene matches: 2. The CDR3 is 13 amino acids. Germline CDR1 is KGHSH and CDR2 is LQKENI. For the CDR3, the DNA is TGTGCCAGCTCAACGGGACAGGACACTGAAGCTTTCTTT. Translating gives CASSTGQDTEAFF.

In its sample, this clone ranks as medium-sized. The rearrangement links TRBV4-3 to TRBJ2-1; 10 positions agree with TRBD1. The CDR3 is made up of 15 amino acids. V trimming: 0 bases; J trimming: 8 bases; junction bases outside the gene matches: 4. The germline gives CDR1 LGHNA, CDR2 YSLEER. This chain's CDR3 is CASSQERQGADEQFF. For the CDR3, the DNA is TGCGCCAGCAGCCAAGAGAGACAGGGGGCCGATGAGCAGTTCTTC.

The sample holds one count of this clone. The chain carries TRBV6-6 and TRBJ1-6; 9 nucleotides align to TRBD1. The CDR3 loop spans 14 amino acids. Germline CDR1 MNHNY, CDR2 SVGAGI (reference sequence). The trim removed 3 bases at V and 9 bases at J, leaving 3 bases unmatched. The CDR3 sequence is CASSYWTGASPLHF. CDR3 DNA sequence: TGTGCCAGCAGTTATTGGACAGGGGCTTCACCCCTCCACTTT.

The chain has TRBV6-5 and TRBJ2-3; TRBD1 is a possible D gene (5 bases). The CDR3 is 13 residues long. Per germline, CDR1 MNHEY and CDR2 SVGAGI. V gave up 7 bases and J gave up 4 bases, with 12 bases separating them. Here the CDR3 DNA reads TGTGCCAGCACACCCCAGGGTGCAGATACGCAGTATTTT. Its translation: CASTPQGADTQYF.

V and J are TRBV27 and TRBJ2-3; tentative D call: TRBD1 (6 bases). The CDR3 runs 14 residues. V gave up 0 bases and J gave up 4 bases, with 8 bases separating them. The germline gives CDR1 MNHEY, CDR2 SMNVEV (reference sequence). The CDR3 DNA sequence: TGTGCCAGCAGTTTATCCAGGGGACCAGATACGCAGTATTTT. It translates to CASSLSRGPDTQYF.

This clone was seen a single time. The V and J genes are TRBV5-1 and TRBJ2-1; D uncertain. Trimming took off 4 bases at V and 8 bases at J, with 10 bases between the two ends. CDR3 size: 12 residues. From germline, CDR1 is SGHRS and CDR2 YFSETQ. Here the CDR3 reads CASSHRFDEQFF. The CDR3 nucleotides read TGCGCCAGCAGCCACAGATTCGATGAGCAGTTCTTC.

The chain joins TRBV5-5 to TRBJ2-7, with TRBD2 matching 9 bases. Germline CDR1 and CDR2: SGHKS and YYEKEE (reference sequence). The ends lost 0 bases at V and 6 bases at J; junction bases unmatched: 4. The CDR3 runs to 14 residues. The DNA of the CDR3 is TGTGCCAGCAGCTTGGTAGCGGGAGAGCCCGAGCAGTACTTC. Translated, it gives CASSLVAGEPEQYF.

The rearrangement links TRBV7-6 to TRBJ2-1; D ambiguous. V was shortened by 0 bases and J by 2 bases, with 2 bases between the two germline ends. This CDR3 has 13 residues. The V gene's germline CDR1 is SGHVS and CDR2 FNYEAQ. CDR3 DNA sequence: TGTGCCAGCAGCTTAGCGCCCTACAATGAGCAGTTCTTC. This sequence encodes CASSLAPYNEQFF.

The chain combines TRBV28 with TRBJ2-7; perhaps TRBD2 as D (6 bases). With 7 bases removed from V and 2 bases from J, the gap between germline ends came to 15 bases. CDR1 MDHEN and CDR2 SYDVKM come from the germline V gene. This CDR3 has 14 amino acids. CDR3 residues: CASNAGGPPYEQYF. The CDR3 DNA sequence: TGTGCCAGCAACGCCGGAGGGCCCCCCTACGAGCAGTACTTC.

In its sample, this clone is medium-sized. The J gene is TRBJ1-2, the V gene TRBV7-6; D possibly corresponds to TRBD1 (6 bases). CDR3 length: 15 residues. The germline V and J ends were trimmed by 5 bases and 4 bases, with 17 bases remaining between them. Germline V gives CDR1 SGHVS, CDR2 FNYEAQ. The CDR3 DNA follows: TGTGCCAGCAGCCTCTCGGACGGGGGCCGCTATGGCTACACCTTC. This sequence encodes CASSLSDGGRYGYTF.

Regarding this clone: Its ends do not fully match the called genes, so a read error is possible. V usage is TRBV4-2 and J usage is TRBJ1-1; D might be TRBD1 (6 bases). The CDR3 length is 18 residues. In germline, CDR1 is LGHNA, CDR2 YNFKEQ. CDR3 DNA: TGTGCCAGCAACCAAGGAGCAGGGGCGGCAGAAGTAGGCACTGAAGCTTTCTTT. This translates into CASNQGAGAAEVGTEAFF.